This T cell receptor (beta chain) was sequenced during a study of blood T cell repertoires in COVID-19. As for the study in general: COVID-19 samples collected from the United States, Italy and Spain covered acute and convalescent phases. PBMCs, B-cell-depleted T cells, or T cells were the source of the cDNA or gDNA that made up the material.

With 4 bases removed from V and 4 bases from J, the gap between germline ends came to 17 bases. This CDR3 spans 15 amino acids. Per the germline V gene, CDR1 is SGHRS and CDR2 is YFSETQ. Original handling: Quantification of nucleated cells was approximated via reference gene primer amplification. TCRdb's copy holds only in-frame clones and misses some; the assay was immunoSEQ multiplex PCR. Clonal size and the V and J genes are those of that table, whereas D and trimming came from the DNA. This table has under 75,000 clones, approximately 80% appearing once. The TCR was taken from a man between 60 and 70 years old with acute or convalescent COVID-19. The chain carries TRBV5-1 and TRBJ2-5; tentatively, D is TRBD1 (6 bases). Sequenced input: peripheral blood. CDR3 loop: CASSVSPTGAETQYF. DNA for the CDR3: TGCGCCAGCAGCGTCTCCCCGACAGGCGCAGAGACCCAGTACTTC.